The clone carrying this T cell receptor (beta chain) came up many times. The antigen remains undetermined. These data are taken from a study of T-cell reconstitution after alpha-beta-depleted transplantation in children. Unique molecular identifiers were used in preparing the TCRbeta library. MiXCR, run by TCRdb on the PCR reads, gives a single entry per CDR3 protein. The sample gives about 300,000 distinct CDR3 sequences, over 7% of which show up once; 9.1% is in the top ten. Regarding the study as a whole: One year after transplant, T-cell counts and diversity came mostly from newly produced T cells.

This clonotype was sampled from a female patient aged 2-15 years who had a stem cell transplant for Fanconi anemia, so the T cells may come from the graft donor. The input for sequencing was peripheral blood, taken 360 days after TCRalphabeta/CD19-depleted stem cell transplant.

CDR3 region: CSVAIQSNTEAFF. The CDR3 DNA reads TGCAGCGTTGCAATACAGTCGAACACTGAAGCTTTCTTT. The rearrangement links TRBV29-1 to TRBJ1-1; the D is unclear. Germline values: CDR1 SQVTM, CDR2 ANQGSEA. Trimming pared 4 bases from V and 1 base from J, leaving 10 bases between. The CDR3 is made up of 13 amino acids.